This is a list of T cell receptor beta chains from one sample in a study of Graves' ophthalmopathy and Graves' hyperthyroidism. TCRdb re-called the multiplex PCR reads through MiXCR, storing one row per CDR3 protein. Of about 220,000 distinct CDR3 sequences listed, roughly 21% are singletons. Sequencing was performed on peripheral blood. The receptor source for this set is a woman aged 45-59 years with Graves' ophthalmopathy. Each CDR3 is given with its conserved first and last residue. The D gene is left open where the match is weak. Clone size is shown for a subset of rows, as once, few, many or a class of expanded clone.

CDR3nt | CDR3aa | v_gene | d_gene | abundance | j_gene
TGTGCCAGCAGCGCCGGATGTGGGGCGTCAAACCAAGAGACTCAGTACTTC | CASSAGCGASNQETQYF | TRBV9 | NA | NA | TRBJ2-5
TGTGCCAGCTTGGGGACAAACACTGAAGCTTTCTTT | CASLGTNTEAFF | TRBV12-3/TRBV12-4 | NA | once | TRBJ1-1
TGTGCCTGGAGGGGGATGAACACTGAAGCTTTCTTT | CAWRGMNTEAFF | TRBV30 | NA | NA | TRBJ1-1
TGTGCCAGCAGCCTCGGAGGGGCGGTTGGCTACACCTTC | CASSLGGAVGYTF | TRBV5-4 | NA | NA | TRBJ1-2
TGTGCCAGCAGCTCAGGACAGTTAGGCCAGCCCCAGCATTTT | CASSSGQLGQPQHF | TRBV9 | NA | many | TRBJ1-5
TGTGCCAGCAGCCATCGGACGGGAGAAGCTTTCTTT | CASSHRTGEAFF | TRBV3-1 | NA | many | TRBJ1-1
TGTGCCACCGGCAGCGCCTACTATGGCTACACCTTC | CATGSAYYGYTF | TRBV24-1 | NA | many | TRBJ1-2
TGTGCCACCAGTGAACACAGGGGTTCGAACACCGGGGAGCTGTTTTTT | CATSEHRGSNTGELFF | TRBV24-1 | TRBD1 | few | TRBJ2-2
TGTGCTAGTGCCCTAACTCTAGCGGGAGTAGCCGGGGAGCTGTTTTTT | CASALTLAGVAGELFF | TRBV12-5 | TRBD2 | many | TRBJ2-2
TGCAGTGCTCCTCCGATGACCGGGACAGGCGGCTACACCTTC | CSAPPMTGTGGYTF | TRBV20-1 | TRBD1 | many | TRBJ1-2
TGTGCCAGCAGTTTAGGCCGGCCGATGAACACTGAAGCTTTCTTT | CASSLGRPMNTEAFF | TRBV27 | NA | many | TRBJ1-1
TGTGCCAGCAGTCCAAGACTAGCGGGGGTGGGGACCCAGTATTTC | CASSPRLAGVGTQYF | TRBV6-2/TRBV6-3 | TRBD2 | NA | TRBJ2-5
TGTGCTAGCAGTCGAGCGGGGGGACAAGAGACCCAGTACTTC | CASSRAGGQETQYF | TRBV7-7 | TRBD2 | many | TRBJ2-5
TGCGCCAGCAGCCTCATCGGAGGAAATAATTCACCCCTCCACTTT | CASSLIGGNNSPLHF | TRBV4-1 | NA | NA | TRBJ1-6
TGTGCCAGCAGCTCATCGACAGTCAACACTGAAGCTTTCTTT | CASSSSTVNTEAFF | TRBV7-8 | NA | many | TRBJ1-1
TGTGCCAGCAGCTTAGGACACGGGGCCGGGGAGCTGTTTTTT | CASSLGHGAGELFF | TRBV7-2 | NA | many | TRBJ2-2
TGTGCCAGTAGTCCCAGACAGGGTAACTCCCCCACTGAAGCTTTCTTT | CASSPRQGNSPTEAFF | TRBV19 | TRBD1 | many | TRBJ1-1
TGTGCCAGCCGACAGGGCACTGAAGCTTTCTTT | CASRQGTEAFF | TRBV2 | TRBD1 | many | TRBJ1-1
TGTGCCAGCAGTGCTACCGGGACTTTCCAAGAGACCCAGTACTTC | CASSATGTFQETQYF | TRBV28 | NA | many | TRBJ2-5
TGCAGTGCTCAGGACAGTTTTAATTCACCCCTCCACTTT | CSAQDSFNSPLHF | TRBV20-1 | NA | many | TRBJ1-6
TGTGCCAGCAGTCCCTCGACAGGGGGGAACACTGAAGCTTTCTTT | CASSPSTGGNTEAFF | TRBV28 | TRBD1 | once | TRBJ1-1
TGTGCCAGCAGTTTACGGGCCTCTGAAGCTTTCTTT | CASSLRASEAFF | TRBV12-3/TRBV12-4 | NA | many | TRBJ1-1
TGTGCCAGCAGTATAACCGGGACAGGCTATTACGAGCAGTACTTC | CASSITGTGYYEQYF | TRBV12-3/TRBV12-4 | TRBD1 | many | TRBJ2-7